The 29 T cell receptor beta chains below were found in one sample sequenced in a study of shared clonotypes between healthy human individuals. Generated by immunoSEQ multiplex PCR, the TCRdb table keeps only in-frame clones and is missing some. The profile shows a few million clones, more than 80% of them singletons. Sequenced input: naive CD4+ T cells sorted from blood. Subset meaning: CD45RA+ positively selected. These TCRs come from a man aged 18 to 30 in good health.

A single count supports this clone. The rearrangement joins TRBV2 to TRBJ1-6, with D possibly being TRBD1 (5 bases). CDR3 size: 14 residues. CDR1 SNHLY and CDR2 FYNNEI come from the germline V gene. V lost 3 bases, J lost 8 bases, and 11 bases lay in between. Here the CDR3 DNA reads TGTGCCAGCAGTGAGCGGGGGGGACATTCACCCCTCCACTTT. Amino acids: CASSERGGHSPLHF. Combining the CDR3 with reference TRBV2 and TRBJ1-6 gives the whole variable domain EPEVTQTPSHQVTQMGQEVILRCVPISNHLYFYWYRQILGQKVEFLVSFYNNEISEKSEIFDDQFSVERPDGSNFTLKIRSTKLEDSAMYFCASSERGGHSPLHFGNGTRLTVT.

The V gene is TRBV18, the J gene TRBJ1-6, with D unresolved. This CDR3 contains 14 residues. Germline CDR1 KGHSH, CDR2 LQKENI. Trimming removed 6 bases from V and 8 bases from J, with 14 bases in between. CDR3 in amino acids: CASSLKELYSPLHF. The CDR3 DNA reads TGTGCCAGCTCTCTAAAAGAATTGTATTCACCCCTCCACTTT.

The chain carries TRBV18 and TRBJ2-1, with 7 bases lining up with TRBD2. The CDR3 consists of 15 residues. Germline V CDR1 and CDR2: KGHSH, LQKENI. The V gene end was trimmed by 3 bases and the J gene end by 5 bases; junction bases not matched to a gene: 7. Here the CDR3 reads CASSPPGLINNEQFF. Written as DNA, the CDR3 is TGTGCCAGCTCACCCCCGGGACTAATAAACAATGAGCAGTTCTTC.

V is TRBV11-3 and J is TRBJ2-2; D call uncertain. V lost 5 bases and J 0 bases, leaving 22 bases between the germline ends. The CDR3 contains 19 residues. CDR1 is SGHNT, CDR2 YENEEA, per germline. The CDR3 region is CASSPVNSPYRSNTGELFF. DNA of the CDR3: TGTGCCAGCAGCCCTGTGAATTCCCCTTATCGGTCGAACACCGGGGAGCTGTTTTTT. Full variable domain (missing parts from reference TRBV11-3 and TRBJ2-2): EAGVVQSPRYKIIEKKQPVAFWCNPISGHNTLYWYLQNLGQGPELLIRYENEEAVDDSQLPKDRFSAERLKGVDSTLKIQPAELGDSAVYLCASSPVNSPYRSNTGELFFGEGSRLTVL.

The rearrangement joins TRBV28 to TRBJ2-3, with 7 bases aligning to TRBD2. CDR1 MDHEN and CDR2 SYDVKM come from the germline V gene. The junction had 7 bases not matched to a gene; V was cut back by 4 bases and J by 0 bases. This CDR3 has 16 residues. CDR3 in DNA: TGTGCCAGCAGTTCCCCTACAGCGGGAAGCACAGATACGCAGTATTTT. Its translation: CASSSPTAGSTDTQYF.

On this clone: At the DNA level, this CDR3 is encoded by other sequences in the same sample as well. The chain couples TRBV6-1 to TRBJ1-1, with D possibly being TRBD1 (6 bases). Trimming cost V 6 bases and J 7 bases, with 9 bases left between them. Germline CDR1 and CDR2: MNHNS and SASEGT. The CDR3 extends over 11 amino acids. The CDR3 loop is CASSQGSEAFF. For the CDR3, the DNA is TGTGCCAGCAGCCAGGGGAGTGAAGCTTTCTTT.

V and J are TRBV7-2 and TRBJ2-7; 9 positions match TRBD1. With 6 bases clipped from V and 5 bases from J, the junction kept 11 bases outside the gene matches. The CDR3 consists of 15 residues. Looked up from germline, CDR1 is SGHTA and CDR2 is FQGNSA. The CDR3 DNA sequence: TGTGCCAGCAGTTACTCCGGGACAGGGATCCACGAGCAGTACTTC. Translation: CASSYSGTGIHEQYF.

This sequence joins TRBV5-6 and TRBJ2-7; tentatively, D is TRBD2 (5 bases). From germline, CDR1 is SGHDT and CDR2 YYEEEE. Trimming left V 4 bases short and J 2 bases short, with 10 bases between. The CDR3 covers 13 residues. The CDR3 DNA follows: TGTGCCAGCAGCGTCGGGAATCCCTACGAGCAGTACTTC. Amino acid sequence: CASSVGNPYEQYF.

As to this clone: Other nucleotide sequences in the sample specify the same CDR3. V is TRBV10-1 and J is TRBJ2-5; the D is unclear. Germline V CDR1 and CDR2: WNHNN, SYGVQD (reference sequence). There are 13 residues in the CDR3. V gave up 6 bases and J gave up 1 base, with 9 bases separating them. CDR3 sequence reads: CASSESSQETQYF. The CDR3 region has the DNA TGCGCCAGCAGCGAGAGTAGCCAAGAGACCCAGTACTTC.

This clone came up once. The chain has TRBV19 and TRBJ2-1, with 12 nucleotides matching TRBD1. There are 15 residues in the CDR3. J gave up 8 bases and V 0 bases, and 2 bases lay outside the gene matches. From germline, CDR1 is LNHDA and CDR2 SQIVND (reference sequence). The CDR3 spells CASSIEGTGGYEQFF. CDR3 nucleotide sequence: TGTGCCAGTAGTATAGAGGGGACAGGGGGCTATGAGCAGTTCTTC.

The chain couples TRBV7-6 to TRBJ2-3, with TRBD2 identical over 8 bases. Germline trimming cut 2 bases from V and 1 base from J; bases unmatched to any gene: 11. From germline, CDR1 is SGHVS and CDR2 FNYEAQ. CDR3 length: 18 residues. Here the CDR3 DNA reads TGTGCCAGCAGCTTACTGAGCGGGGGTGCCGGAGGCACAGATACGCAGTATTTT. Its translation: CASSLLSGGAGGTDTQYF.

This clone was found once. The sample holds other DNA sequences that translate to the same CDR3. The V gene is TRBV7-2, the J gene TRBJ2-7, with D possibly TRBD1 on 6 matching bases. The germline V gene has CDR1 SGHTA and CDR2 FQGNSA. CDR3 length: 13 amino acids. V lost 5 bases and J lost 0, with 8 bases in between. The CDR3 coding sequence is TGTGCCAGCAGCCCCAGGGGCTCCTACGAGCAGTACTTC. As protein: CASSPRGSYEQYF.

CDR3 DNA: TGCGCCAGCAGCCAAGACGGAGTCTCGGGCTACAATGAGCAGTTCTTC. The encoded protein is CASSQDGVSGYNEQFF. V is TRBV4-3 and J is TRBJ2-1, with D unresolved. This CDR3 region has 16 residues. The germline V gene encodes CDR1 LGHNA and CDR2 YSLEER. V lost 0 bases to trimming and J lost 3 bases, with 12 bases between them.

This chain joins TRBV28 and TRBJ2-1, with TRBD1 matching 7 bases. CDR1 and CDR2 from the germline V gene are MDHEN and SYDVKM. CDR3 length: 15 amino acids. V shed 5 bases, J shed 2 bases, and the junction held 6 bases outside the gene matches. CDR3 loop: CASSPQGDPYNEQFF. The CDR3 nucleotides read TGTGCCAGCAGTCCTCAGGGGGATCCCTACAATGAGCAGTTCTTC.

The chain joins TRBV27 to TRBJ2-7; the D gene is possibly TRBD2 (6 bases). V was cut by 2 bases and J by 7 bases, with 9 bases left in between. Germline loops: CDR1 MNHEY, CDR2 SMNVEV (reference sequence). The CDR3 covers 12 residues. CDR3 residues: CASSLAGLEQYF. CDR3 DNA: TGTGCCAGCAGTTTAGCGGGACTGGAGCAGTACTTC.

CDR3 region: CASRGGDSPYNEQFF. The CDR3 coding sequence is TGTGCCAGCCGCGGCGGGGACAGCCCCTACAATGAGCAGTTCTTC. The chain has TRBV6-5 and TRBJ2-1, with D possibly matching TRBD1 (7 bases). V lost 8 bases, J lost 2 bases, and 16 bases lay in between. This CDR3 has 15 residues. The germline V gene has CDR1 MNHEY and CDR2 SVGAGI.

The V gene is TRBV11-2, the J gene TRBJ1-1, with D unresolved. Trimming left V 4 bases short and J 2 bases short, with 8 bases between. The CDR3 has 13 amino acids. CDR1 and CDR2 (germline): SGHAT, FQNNGV. The DNA for the CDR3 is TGTGCCAGCAGCTATTCGGAAAACACTGAAGCTTTCTTT. Amino acid sequence: CASSYSENTEAFF.

Comments on this clone: The same CDR3 can be traced to other DNA sequences in this sample. J is TRBJ2-2 and V is TRBV6-1; possibly TRBD1 for D (6 bases). This CDR3 has 13 residues. CDR1 MNHNS and CDR2 SASEGT come from the germline V gene. V was shortened by 7 bases and J by 0 bases, with 6 bases between the two germline ends. The CDR3 protein is CASNRANTGELFF. The CDR3 bases are TGTGCCAGCAACAGGGCGAACACCGGGGAGCTGTTTTTT.

The chain links TRBV7-9 to TRBJ2-2, with TRBD2 as a possible D gene (5 bases). CDR3 size: 15 residues. CDR1 is SEHNR, CDR2 FQNEAQ, per germline (reference sequence). With 4 bases removed from V and 0 bases from J, the gap between germline ends came to 9 bases. In DNA form, the CDR3 reads TGTGCCAGCAGCTGGAGGCGGTCGAACACCGGGGAGCTGTTTTTT. Translated, it gives CASSWRRSNTGELFF. Together with reference TRBV7-9 and TRBJ2-2, the CDR3 gives the full variable domain: DTGVSQNPRHKITKRGQNVTFRCDPISEHNRLYWYRQTLGQGPEFLTYFQNEAQLEKSRLLSDRFSAERPKGSFSTLEIQRTEQGDSAMYLCASSWRRSNTGELFFGEGSRLTVL.

This clone was seen once. The chain joins TRBV15 to TRBJ2-2, with a tentative D call TRBD1 (6 bases). Germline CDR1 LNHNV, CDR2 YYDKDF (reference sequence). Trimming took off 0 bases at V and 7 bases at J, with 9 bases between the two ends. This CDR3 contains 14 residues. The CDR3 DNA is TGTGCCACCAGCAGAGACAGGGGCATCGGGGAGCTGTTTTTT. Protein product: CATSRDRGIGELFF.

On this clone: This sample also contains other DNA sequences that code for the same CDR3. The V and J genes are TRBV2 and TRBJ1-1; D gene unclear. The CDR3 spans 13 residues. Trimming cost V 7 bases and J 2 bases, with 11 bases left between them. Per germline, CDR1 SNHLY and CDR2 FYNNEI. The CDR3 is CASKKEENTEAFF. DNA of the CDR3: TGTGCCAGCAAGAAAGAGGAAAACACTGAAGCTTTCTTT.

This clone was recorded once. The chain joins TRBV5-4 to TRBJ2-7; TRBD1 matches 8 bases. Germline assignment: CDR1 SGHNT and CDR2 YYREEE (reference sequence). J gave up 4 bases and V 3 bases, and 6 bases lay outside the gene matches. The CDR3 is made up of 14 amino acids. CDR3 protein: CASSSPTGAYEQYF. CDR3 nucleotides: TGTGCCAGCAGCTCCCCGACAGGGGCGTACGAGCAGTACTTC.

The chain joins TRBV6-5 to TRBJ2-4, with D hard to call. The V end was cut by 6 bases, the J end by 5 bases, with 8 bases between. The CDR3 covers 12 residues. Germline CDR1 and CDR2: MNHEY and SVGAGI. CDR3 coding DNA: TGTGCCAGCAGGGCCAGACAAAACATTCAGTACTTC. It translates to CASRARQNIQYF.

The genes are TRBV6-5 and TRBJ1-5, with 7 bases lining up with TRBD1. The ends lost 6 bases at V and 1 base at J; junction bases unmatched: 6. Germline CDR1 and CDR2: MNHEY and SVGAGI. The CDR3 is 15 residues long. Written as DNA, the CDR3 is TGTGCCAGCAGAGAGGGACAGCTCAGCAATCAGCCCCAGCATTTT. Its protein product is CASREGQLSNQPQHF.

The CDR3 is CASSRGGNNSPLHF. The CDR3 region has the DNA TGTGCCAGCAGTAGAGGTGGAAATAATTCACCCCTCCACTTT. The chain recombines TRBV6-5 with TRBJ1-6; D uncertain. Germline lookup yields CDR1 MNHEY and CDR2 SVGAGI. V shed 5 bases and J shed 5 bases, with 10 bases lying between them. This CDR3 has 14 amino acids.

This clone was seen once. The chain couples TRBV5-4 to TRBJ2-1, with 9 bases that match TRBD2. This CDR3 is 14 amino acids long. Per the germline V gene, CDR1 is SGHNT and CDR2 is YYREEE (reference sequence). Trimming removed 2 bases from V and 9 bases from J; junction bases left unmatched: 6. CDR3 nucleotides: TGTGCCAGCAGCTTACTTAGCGGGGGTACTGAGCAGTTCTTC. Its translation: CASSLLSGGTEQFF.

The CDR3 region has the DNA TGCGCCAGCAGCTTGGTACGGGGGCCCACCGGGGAGCTGTTTTTT. This translates into CASSLVRGPTGELFF. The J gene is TRBJ2-2, the V gene TRBV5-1; either TRBD1 or TRBD2 may fit D (6 bases each). CDR1 is SGHRS, CDR2 YFSETQ, per germline. Trimming removed 0 bases at V and 4 bases at J, with 10 bases between. The CDR3 length is 15 residues.

The CDR3 DNA is TGTGCCAGCAGTGAGAACAATAGCAATCAGCCCCAGCATTTT. Its protein is CASSENNSNQPQHF. The chain is built from TRBV2 and TRBJ1-5; D ambiguous. Germline loops: CDR1 SNHLY, CDR2 FYNNEI. This CDR3 contains 14 residues. The ends were cut back, 3 bases at V and 0 bases at J, with 6 bases in the middle.

The rearrangement uses TRBV7-9 and TRBJ2-5; D is perhaps TRBD2 (5 bases). The V gene lost 3 bases and the J gene lost 4 bases, with 9 bases spanning the gap. Germline loops: CDR1 SEHNR, CDR2 FQNEAQ (reference sequence). CDR3 length: 13 residues. CDR3 protein: CASSFGELETQYF. The CDR3 DNA reads as TGTGCCAGCAGCTTTGGGGAGCTAGAGACCCAGTACTTC.